This T cell receptor beta chain was identified in a study of T cell responses to AZD1222 COVID-19 vaccine. Study-wide findings and caveats: Just 6 or 7 people given AZD1222 tested seropositive at baseline. Spike-specific TCR depth and breadth grew after two AZD1222 doses.

The table came from immunoSEQ multiplex PCR; TCRdb's copy has only in-frame clones and leaves some out. Of about 120,000 clones listed, roughly 92% are singletons. Comment on this clone: Its target is not known.

Germline V gene lookup returns CDR1 MDHEN and CDR2 SYDVKM. The CDR3 contains 14 residues. With 5 bases removed from V and 2 bases from J, the gap between germline ends came to 12 bases. Source: peripheral blood, taken 28 days after the second AZD1222 dose. The chain joins TRBV28 to TRBJ1-2, with no clear D. The sequence derives from an adult who received the AZD1222 COVID-19 vaccine. In DNA, the CDR3 is TGTGCCAGCAGTCAAGTCCCGGACAACTATGGCTACACCTTC. Amino acids: CASSQVPDNYGYTF.